The present T cell receptor (beta chain) was sequenced within a study of control samples from healthy donors and cancer patients. The CDR3 loop spans 14 amino acids. CDR1 and CDR2 from the germline V gene are MRHNA and SNTAGT. V lost 8 bases and J 1 base, leaving 11 bases between the germline ends. Some clones are missing from TCRdb's copy, which holds only in-frame ones; the method was immunoSEQ multiplex PCR. This sample contains about 200,000 clones. This chain uses TRBV6-4 with TRBJ2-2; D call uncertain. Specimen: blood. This TCR was recovered from a woman aged 30 to 39 in good health. The CDR3 reads CASRRTWNTGELFF. DNA for the CDR3: TGTGCCAGCCGACGGACGTGGAACACCGGGGAGCTGTTTTTT.